This T cell receptor beta chain appears in the sequencing data of a study of beta chain features in type 1 diabetes. V lost 0 bases and J lost 4; bases outside the gene matches: 4. CDR3 length equals 15 residues. Germline V gives CDR1 SGDLS, CDR2 YYNGEE. This clone was found a few times. The antigen remains undetermined. Of the isolated RNA, all was reverse transcribed, and so the sequenced material was expressed TCRB transcripts. The read count averaged around 3.6 million across naive, central memory and regulatory T cell samples. Assay used: immunoSEQ multiplex PCR; TCRdb lists only in-frame clones, some missing. The sample comprises 300,000 to 450,000 clones, around 12% of which are singletons, and 0.017% rests with the top ten. Points from the study as a whole: With patients and controls alike, PCR might favor shorter templates to an equal degree. An over-representation of cells with high TCR expression could result from cDNA sequencing. For Type 1 diabetes patients, all four CD4+ subsets carried TCRB CDR3s that were moderately but significantly shorter.

The sample comprised naive CD4+ T cells from blood. The V gene is TRBV9, the J gene TRBJ1-3, with 7 bases aligning to TRBD1. The receptor was isolated from a young man in good health. The CDR3 here is CASSVEYRGGNTIYF. The CDR3 DNA reads as TGTGCCAGCAGCGTAGAGTACAGGGGAGGAAACACCATATATTTT.